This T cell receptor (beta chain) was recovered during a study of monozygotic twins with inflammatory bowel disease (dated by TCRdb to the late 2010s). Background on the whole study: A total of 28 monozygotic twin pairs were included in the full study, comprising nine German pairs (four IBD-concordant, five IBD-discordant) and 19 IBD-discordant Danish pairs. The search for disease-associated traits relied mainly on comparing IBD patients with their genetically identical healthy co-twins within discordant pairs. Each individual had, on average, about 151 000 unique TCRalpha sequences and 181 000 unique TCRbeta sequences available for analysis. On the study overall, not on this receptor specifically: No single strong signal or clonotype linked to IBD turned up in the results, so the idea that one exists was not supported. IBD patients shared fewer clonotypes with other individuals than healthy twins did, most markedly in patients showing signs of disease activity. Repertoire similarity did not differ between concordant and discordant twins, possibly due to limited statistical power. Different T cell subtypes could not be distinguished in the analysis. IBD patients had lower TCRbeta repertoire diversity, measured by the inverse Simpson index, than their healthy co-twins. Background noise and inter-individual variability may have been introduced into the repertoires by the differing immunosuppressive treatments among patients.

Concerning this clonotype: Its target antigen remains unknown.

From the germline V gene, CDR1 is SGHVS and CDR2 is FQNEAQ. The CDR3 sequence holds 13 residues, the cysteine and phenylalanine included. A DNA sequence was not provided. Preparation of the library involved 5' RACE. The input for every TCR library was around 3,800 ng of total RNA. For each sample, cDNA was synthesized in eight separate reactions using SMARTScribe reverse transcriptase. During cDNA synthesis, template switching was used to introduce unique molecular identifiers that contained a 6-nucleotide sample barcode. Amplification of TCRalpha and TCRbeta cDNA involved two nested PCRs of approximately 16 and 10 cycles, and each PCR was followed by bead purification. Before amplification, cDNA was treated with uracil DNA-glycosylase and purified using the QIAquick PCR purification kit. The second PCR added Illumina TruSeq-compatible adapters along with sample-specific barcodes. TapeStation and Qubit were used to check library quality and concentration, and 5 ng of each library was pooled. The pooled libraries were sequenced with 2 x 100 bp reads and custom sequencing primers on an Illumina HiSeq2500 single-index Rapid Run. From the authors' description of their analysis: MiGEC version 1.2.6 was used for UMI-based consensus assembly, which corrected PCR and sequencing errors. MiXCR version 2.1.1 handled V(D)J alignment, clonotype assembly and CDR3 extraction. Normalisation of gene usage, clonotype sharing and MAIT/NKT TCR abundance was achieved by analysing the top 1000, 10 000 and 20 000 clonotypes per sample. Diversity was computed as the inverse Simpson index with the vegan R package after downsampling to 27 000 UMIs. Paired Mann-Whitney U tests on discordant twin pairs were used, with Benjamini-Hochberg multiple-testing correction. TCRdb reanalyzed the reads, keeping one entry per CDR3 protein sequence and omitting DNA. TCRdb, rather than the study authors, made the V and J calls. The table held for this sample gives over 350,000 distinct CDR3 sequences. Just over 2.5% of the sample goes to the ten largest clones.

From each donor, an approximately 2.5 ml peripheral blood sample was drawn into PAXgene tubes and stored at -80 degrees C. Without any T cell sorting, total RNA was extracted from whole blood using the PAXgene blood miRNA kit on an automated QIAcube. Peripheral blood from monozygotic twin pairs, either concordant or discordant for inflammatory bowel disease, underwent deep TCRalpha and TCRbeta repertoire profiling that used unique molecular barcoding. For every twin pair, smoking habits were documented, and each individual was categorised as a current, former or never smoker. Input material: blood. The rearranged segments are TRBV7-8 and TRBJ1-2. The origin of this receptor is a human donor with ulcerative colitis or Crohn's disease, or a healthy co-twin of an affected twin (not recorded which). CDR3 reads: CASSLAPDYGYTF.